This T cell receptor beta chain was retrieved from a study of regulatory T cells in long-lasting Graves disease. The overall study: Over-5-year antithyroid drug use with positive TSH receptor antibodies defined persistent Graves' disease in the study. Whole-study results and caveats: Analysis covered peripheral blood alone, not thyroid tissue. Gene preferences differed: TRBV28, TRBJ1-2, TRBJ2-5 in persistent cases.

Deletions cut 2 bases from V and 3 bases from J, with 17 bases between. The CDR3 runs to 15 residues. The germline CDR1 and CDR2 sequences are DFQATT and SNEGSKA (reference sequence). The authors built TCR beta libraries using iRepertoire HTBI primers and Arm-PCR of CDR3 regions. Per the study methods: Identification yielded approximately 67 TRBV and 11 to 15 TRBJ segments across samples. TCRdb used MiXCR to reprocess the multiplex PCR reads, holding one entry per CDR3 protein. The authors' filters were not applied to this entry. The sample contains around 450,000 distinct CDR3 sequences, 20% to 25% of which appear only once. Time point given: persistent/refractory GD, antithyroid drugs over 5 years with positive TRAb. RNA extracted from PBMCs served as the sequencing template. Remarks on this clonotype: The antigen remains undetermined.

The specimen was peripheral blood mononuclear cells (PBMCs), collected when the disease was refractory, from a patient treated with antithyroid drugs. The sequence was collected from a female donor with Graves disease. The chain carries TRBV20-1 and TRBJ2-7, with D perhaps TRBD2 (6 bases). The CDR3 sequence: CSARPDSRGLYEQYF. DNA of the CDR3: TGCAGTGCTAGACCAGACTCGCGGGGTCTCTACGAGCAGTACTTC.